Reported below is one T cell receptor beta chain. Its specificity is not known. Original handling: A classifier for distant metastasis in papillary thyroid cancer was constructed using CDR3 differences observed across clinicopathological groups. TCRdb re-called the PCR reads with MiXCR. TCRdb's processing, not the authors', yielded these V and J calls. The table has fewer than 16,000 clones, roughly 23% seen once. Patients had received no treatment of any kind before thyroid surgery. There are 12 residues in the CDR3. V was pared by 7 bases and J by 4 bases, with 10 bases between. From germline, CDR1 is MNHNS and CDR2 SASEGT. These data are taken from a study of metastatic and nonmetastatic thyroid tumors. Study-level background: Malignant and benign thyroid patients had repertoires compared in peripheral blood and tumor or nodule tissue. Study-wide results and limits: Malignant tumors reportedly showed significantly higher TCR beta diversity than benign nodules in both blood and tumor.

V is TRBV6-1 and J is TRBJ1-2; the D is unclear. The sequence was obtained from a female donor with papillary thyroid cancer or a benign thyroid nodule (not recorded which). Some clones in this sample may be carry-over from other donors' samples. The sample was tumor tissue. CDR3 sequence (DNA): TGTGCCAGCAACCGGGATGTCTATGGCTACACCTTC. Its protein is CASNRDVYGYTF.